This record concerns one T cell receptor beta chain sequence. These data are taken from a study of blood T cell repertoires in COVID-19. Study summary: Samples came from the United States, Italy and Spain, spanning acute and convalescent COVID-19. PBMCs, B-cell-depleted T cells, or T cells were the source of the cDNA or gDNA that made up the material.

In the original analysis: Amplification from reference gene primers served as the basis for estimated nucleated cell counts. TCRdb's table, derived via immunoSEQ multiplex PCR, lists solely in-frame clones and lacks some. That table gives V, J and clone size, and the DNA gave D and trimming. The sample lists about 190,000 clones, around nine tenths occurring once. The specimen sequenced was peripheral blood. This TCR was sampled from a man aged 25-40 years with acute or convalescent COVID-19.

CDR3 loop: CASSFVSSNYGYTF. The CDR3 DNA follows: TGTGCCAGCAGTTTTGTTTCGTCTAACTATGGCTACACCTTC. V and J are TRBV6-6 and TRBJ1-2; D is unclear. The CDR3 extends over 14 amino acids. Trimming removed 4 bases at V and 0 bases at J, with 9 bases between. CDR1 MNHNY and CDR2 SVGAGI come from the germline V gene (reference sequence).